The 20 T cell receptor beta chains listed next were all sequenced from one sample in a study of cytomegalovirus exposure and HLA in healthy donors (dated by TCRdb to about 2017). Library preparation was by the immunoSEQ multiplex PCR assay. For the multiplex PCR, a mixture combining 60 forward primers for TCR Vbeta segments and 13 reverse primers for TCR Jbeta segments was used. This is the immuneACCESS table as TCRdb keeps it, with only in-frame sequences that have V and J called. A part of the clones is gone; compared with another copy, unresolved V genes explain less than half, and the rest is unexplained. Present in this sample are some 190,000 clones, roughly 80% of which were seen just once. Together, the top ten hold 1.5% to 2% of the sample. Sample: PBMCs. The receptors were gathered from a woman aged 50 to 60 in good health and CMV-seronegative.

V and J are TRBV29-1 and TRBJ2-1, with 7 bases fitting TRBD2. The CDR3 is 13 amino acids. Germline loops: CDR1 SQVTM, CDR2 ANQGSEA. Trimming removed 7 bases from V and 0 bases from J; junction bases left unmatched: 3. The CDR3, as DNA: TGCAGCGCAGCGGGGATCTCCTACAATGAGCAGTTCTTC. Amino acids: CSAAGISYNEQFF.

This clone was counted a few times. V gene TRBV4-3 combines with J gene TRBJ2-7; 9 nucleotides align to TRBD1. Germline V gene data show CDR1 as LGHNA and CDR2 as YSLEER. J gave up 10 bases and V 1 base, and 5 bases lay outside the gene matches. CDR3 size: 13 residues. The CDR3 protein is CASSQVTGGFQYF. The CDR3 coding sequence is TGCGCCAGCAGCCAAGTGACAGGGGGATTTCAGTACTTC.

The rearrangement uses TRBV18 and TRBJ1-4; D is ambiguous. The germline V gene has CDR1 KGHSH and CDR2 LQKENI. V dropped 1 base and J dropped 3 bases, with 12 bases sitting between them. This CDR3 is 16 amino acids long. The CDR3 nucleotides read TGTGCCAGCTCACCACAGCGAGGGCGGGCTAATGAAAAACTGTTTTTT. Protein product: CASSPQRGRANEKLFF.

The chain carries TRBV5-6 and TRBJ1-1; D gene ambiguous. Germline-derived CDR1 and CDR2 are SGHDT and YYEEEE. Trimming removed 5 bases from V and 0 bases from J, with 20 bases in between. The CDR3 is made up of 17 amino acids. As DNA, the CDR3 is TGTGCCAGCAGGGTGAGGTCCCTTATCGCGGTGAACACTGAAGCTTTCTTT. It codes for CASRVRSLIAVNTEAFF.

V and J are TRBV10-3 and TRBJ2-5; TRBD1 might be the D (5 bases). Germline V lookup: CDR1 ENHRY, CDR2 SYGVKD. With 11 bases removed from V and 5 bases from J, the gap between germline ends came to 15 bases. The CDR3 runs 12 residues. CDR3 in amino acids: CALPSPGETQYF. The CDR3 DNA follows: TGTGCCCTACCATCACCAGGGGAGACCCAGTACTTC.

This sequence joins TRBV6-5 and TRBJ2-7, with 8 bases aligning to TRBD1. The CDR3 is 15 amino acids. CDR1 is MNHEY, CDR2 SVGAGI, per germline. J was trimmed by 2 bases and V by 2 bases; bases with no gene match: 5. CDR3 in DNA: TGTGCCAGCAGTTACCGTGGACAGGGAACCTACGAGCAGTACTTC. It encodes CASSYRGQGTYEQYF.

CDR3 residues: CASSLAEGNTGELFF. Here the CDR3 DNA reads TGTGCCAGCAGCCTCGCTGAGGGGAACACCGGGGAGCTGTTTTTT. The genes are TRBV11-2 and TRBJ2-2, with D tentatively TRBD2 (5 bases). V lost 5 bases and J lost 1, with 11 bases in between. Germline V gene lookup returns CDR1 SGHAT and CDR2 FQNNGV. This CDR3 comprises 15 residues.

The chain carries TRBV12-5 and TRBJ1-2, with D uncertain. Germline V CDR1 and CDR2: LGHNT, FRNRAP. The CDR3 spans 16 residues. The V end lost 0 bases, the J end lost 8 bases, and 19 bases lay between the germline ends. The CDR3 sequence: CASGLVLDGEGKGYTF. CDR3 nucleotide sequence: TGTGCTAGTGGTTTGGTACTAGATGGGGAAGGAAAAGGCTACACCTTC.

V usage is TRBV4-2 and J usage is TRBJ2-5, with 7 nucleotides matching TRBD2. The end of the DNA fits TRBJ2-7 better, so the J call may be wrong. The CDR3 length is 14 residues. CDR1 and CDR2 (germline): LGHNA, YNFKEQ. In DNA, the CDR3 is TGTGCCAGCAGCCCGGCTGGGACTAACTACGAGCAGTACTTC. Protein: CASSPAGTNYEQYF.

The V gene is TRBV10-1, the J gene TRBJ2-7; the D gene is possibly TRBD1 (6 bases). This CDR3 comprises 17 residues. CDR1 WNHNN and CDR2 SYGVQD come from the germline V gene (reference sequence). V was clipped by 0 bases and J by 4 bases, with 19 bases between them. The CDR3 sequence: CASSESKWGQSSYEQYF. The CDR3 nucleotides are TGCGCCAGCAGTGAGTCAAAATGGGGGCAGTCCTCTTACGAGCAGTACTTC.

This sequence joins TRBV7-9 and TRBJ2-7, with 11 bases that match TRBD2. This CDR3 comprises 15 residues. After removal of 0 bases from V and 5 bases from J, the junction contained 3 bases not matched to a gene. Germline V gene data show CDR1 as SEHNR and CDR2 as FQNEAQ (reference sequence). CDR3: CASSLALAGDDEQYF. The CDR3 DNA reads as TGTGCCAGCAGCTTAGCACTAGCGGGAGACGACGAGCAGTACTTC.

The chain combines TRBV5-8 with TRBJ1-5; D is perhaps TRBD1 (6 bases). With 3 bases removed from V and 2 bases from J, the gap between germline ends came to 12 bases. The germline V gene encodes CDR1 SGHTS and CDR2 YDEGEE. This CDR3 has 15 amino acids. CDR3 protein: CASSYRVSGNQPQHF. In DNA form, the CDR3 reads TGTGCCAGCAGCTACAGGGTCTCCGGCAATCAGCCCCAGCATTTT.

This chain links TRBV15 with TRBJ2-3; D is perhaps TRBD2 (5 bases). CDR3 length equals 16 residues. V was shortened by 0 bases and J by 2 bases, with 12 bases between the two germline ends. Germline-derived CDR1 and CDR2 are LNHNV and YYDKDF (reference sequence). CDR3 in DNA: TGTGCCACCAGCAGAGATAGTGGACTTACCACAGATACGCAGTATTTT. Protein product: CATSRDSGLTTDTQYF.

The chain joins TRBV28 to TRBJ1-5; maybe TRBD1 (5 bases). This CDR3 region has 14 residues. The V gene lost 6 bases and the J gene lost 7 bases, with 16 bases spanning the gap. Germline CDR1 and CDR2: MDHEN and SYDVKM. The CDR3 DNA reads as TGTGCCAGCAGGGGATCTCCTTGGGGCCAGCCCCAGCATTTT. This encodes CASRGSPWGQPQHF.

V gene TRBV6-5 combines with J gene TRBJ2-1; 9 bases are shared with TRBD2. The CDR3 runs 15 residues. Looked up from germline, CDR1 is MNHEY and CDR2 is SVGAGI. V shed 5 bases and J 4 bases; nucleotides not matched to a gene: 6. The CDR3, as DNA: TGTGCCAGCAGTCGCGGGGGGGCGATGTACAATGAGCAGTTCTTC. Its translation is CASSRGGAMYNEQFF.

The chain recombines TRBV6-1 with TRBJ1-2; D might be TRBD1 (6 bases). Germline V gene lookup returns CDR1 MNHNS and CDR2 SASEGT. V lost 4 bases and J 6 bases, leaving 15 bases between the germline ends. The CDR3 is 14 residues long. CDR3 in DNA: TGTGCCAGCAGTGTGAAGGGGGGGCTCGATGGCTACACCTTC. Amino acids: CASSVKGGLDGYTF.

V gene TRBV5-1 combines with J gene TRBJ1-6; 8 bases map to TRBD1. CDR1 SGHRS and CDR2 YFSETQ come from the germline V gene. The CDR3 length is 15 residues. V shed 4 bases, J shed 8 bases, and the junction held 8 bases outside the gene matches. CDR3 residues: CASSVTTGEDSPLHF. In nucleotides, the CDR3 is TGCGCCAGCAGCGTAACGACAGGGGAGGATTCACCCCTCCACTTT.

This chain joins TRBV28 and TRBJ1-5; TRBD1 matches 9 bases. Trimming removed 4 bases from V and 6 bases from J; junction bases left unmatched: 7. This CDR3 has 15 residues. CDR1 and CDR2 from the germline V gene are MDHEN and SYDVKM. The CDR3 coding sequence is TGTGCCAGCAGTTGGGGGGACAGGGTCGGTCAGCCCCAGCATTTT. Its translation: CASSWGDRVGQPQHF.

The V gene is TRBV7-9, the J gene TRBJ1-4, with D maybe TRBD1 (5 bases). The CDR3 is 16 residues long. The germline gives CDR1 SEHNR, CDR2 FQNEAQ (reference sequence). Between the trimmed V and J ends, which lost 8 bases and 5 bases, there was a span of 21 bases. The CDR3 here is CASFGGWDGRNEKLFF. CDR3 bases: TGTGCCAGCTTTGGAGGGTGGGACGGACGAAATGAAAAACTGTTTTTT.

The chain has TRBV15 and TRBJ2-5; possibly TRBD2 for D (6 bases). This CDR3 has 13 residues. V lost 0 bases and J lost 9, with 11 bases in between. Per the germline V gene, CDR1 is LNHNV and CDR2 is YYDKDF (reference sequence). CDR3 nucleotide sequence: TGTGCCACCAGCAGAGATCTTTGGGAGGCCCAGTACTTC. Translating it yields CATSRDLWEAQYF.